These 8 T cell receptor beta chains share one sample of origin, sequenced in a study of blood T cells in healthy people across ages. A second PCR of 7 to 11 cycles used a sample-barcoded 5' primer and a J-beta primer mix. TCRdb re-analysed the 5' RACE reads in MiXCR, keeping a single row per CDR3 protein. The table shows roughly 800,000 distinct CDR3 sequences, with about three fifths occurring only once. Sequencing was carried out using blood. These receptors were taken from a man under 40 in good health.

The chain joins TRBV10-3 to TRBJ2-5; maybe TRBD2 (5 bases). V was clipped by 6 bases and J by 11 bases, with 16 bases between them. This CDR3 region has 12 residues. In germline, CDR1 is ENHRY, CDR2 SYGVKD. CDR3 protein: CAISGGREQQYF. CDR3 coding DNA: TGTGCCATCAGCGGAGGAAGGGAGCAACAGTACTTC.

This clonotype was seen a handful of times. This chain links TRBV7-2 with TRBJ2-3; 7 bases map to TRBD1. After removal of 7 bases from V and 9 bases from J, the junction contained 10 bases not matched to a gene. Germline CDR1 is SGHTA and CDR2 is FQGNSA. This CDR3 contains 13 residues. Written as DNA, the CDR3 is TGTGCCAGCACCCCAAACCGACAGGGAACGCAGTATTTT. Residues: CASTPNRQGTQYF.

A single count supports this clonotype. The chain is built from TRBV6-4 and TRBJ1-1; D is perhaps TRBD1 (5 bases). Germline CDR1 MRHNA, CDR2 SNTAGT. V was shortened by 5 bases and J by 1 base, with 8 bases between the two germline ends. There are 13 residues in the CDR3. As DNA, the CDR3 is TGTGCCAGCAGTCTACAGGCGAACACTGAAGCTTTCTTT. Protein: CASSLQANTEAFF.

This chain uses TRBV5-1 with TRBJ2-1, with TRBD2 as a possible D gene (6 bases). The V and J ends lost 0 bases and 9 bases respectively, with 16 bases between them. The CDR3 totals 15 residues. Germline CDR1 SGHRS, CDR2 YFSETQ. The CDR3 DNA is TGCGCCAGCAGCTTGGATGGGGTTAGGGGAGGTGAGCAGTTCTTC. This sequence encodes CASSLDGVRGGEQFF.

With respect to this clonotype: A junction end diverges from the germline sequence, so it may reflect a read error. This chain uses TRBV29-1 with TRBJ2-1; the D call may be TRBD1 or TRBD2 (5 bases each). CDR1 is SQVTM, CDR2 ANQGSEA, per germline. This CDR3 region has 16 residues. CDR3 residues: CSVEGAADISHNEQFF. CDR3 sequence (DNA): TGCAGCGTTGAAGGGGCAGCGGACATCTCCCACAATGAGCAGTTCTTC.

This clonotype showed up many times. J is TRBJ2-5 and V is TRBV5-1; D perhaps matches TRBD2 (5 bases). Germline CDR1 and CDR2: SGHRS and YFSETQ. V was pared by 4 bases and J by 1 base, with 11 bases between. This CDR3 spans 14 amino acids. The CDR3 reads CASSPPGSQETQYF. The CDR3 DNA reads as TGCGCCAGCAGCCCGCCGGGATCCCAAGAGACCCAGTACTTC.

In its sample, this clonotype was seen once. This may come from a read error, since a much larger clone is one base off. This chain links TRBV4-3 with TRBJ2-7; D not certain. This CDR3 spans 12 amino acids. Looked up from germline, CDR1 is LGHNA and CDR2 is YSLEER. The CDR3: CTSSQVGYEQYF. CDR3 DNA: TGCACCAGCAGCCAAGTGGGTTACGAGCAGTACTTC.

This clonotype was seen only once. The rearrangement uses TRBV7-3 and TRBJ1-6; D is unresolved. With 5 bases removed from V and 7 bases from J, the gap between germline ends came to 9 bases. CDR1 is SGHTA, CDR2 FQGTGA, per germline. The CDR3 sequence is 13 residues long. The CDR3 nucleotides are TGTGCCAGCAGCGCTCGAATCAATTCACCCCTCCACTTT. It is translated as CASSARINSPLHF.